This TCR beta chain is from a study of human thymus T cells. The study used thymus tissue resected during corrective heart surgery. Those donating were healthy Finnish infants in corrective surgery for congenital heart defects. About this clone: Its antigen is undetermined.

Study-level findings and limits: The related literature has documented a marked overlap of thymic repertoires among unrelated individuals. Gene usage (both V and J) appeared biased in thymic and blood repertoires.

Per the germline V gene, CDR1 is MRHNA and CDR2 is SNTAGT. V dropped 6 bases and J dropped 1; count of bases not matched to a gene: 3. CDR3 size: 14 residues. Measured with immunoSEQ multiplex PCR; TCRdb has only the in-frame clones, and not every one. Among more than 70,000 clones listed, roughly 96% were seen once. The receptor was derived from a boy younger than two with a congenital heart defect but otherwise immunologically healthy. The source material was thymus tissue. The rearrangement links TRBV6-4 to TRBJ2-3; TRBD1 aligns across 8 bases. The CDR3 loop is CASRGQGGTDTQYF. For the CDR3, the DNA is TGTGCCAGCAGAGGACAGGGAGGCACAGATACGCAGTATTTT.